This T cell receptor (beta chain) was documented in a study of monozygotic twins with inflammatory bowel disease. No T cells were sorted before total RNA was taken from whole blood. TCRdb re-called the 5' RACE reads and gives one entry per CDR3 protein, without DNA. This sample's table has under 200,000 distinct CDR3 sequences. The CDR3 is 14 residues long. From germline, CDR1 is DFQATT and CDR2 SNEGSKA (reference sequence). Study-level findings and limits: Extra variability in the repertoires of patients may have come from differing immunosuppressive treatments.

Concerning this clonotype itself: What it recognizes is unknown.

Sample: blood. The chain links TRBV20-1 to TRBJ2-7; TCRdb gives TRBD1 as the D gene, but with no DNA this cannot be confirmed. The sequence derives from a human donor with ulcerative colitis or Crohn's disease, or a healthy co-twin of an affected twin (not recorded which). CDR3 region: CSAPSAGITGEQYF.